This TCR beta chain was retrieved from a study of vaccination and CD4 T cells after COVID-19. Across the study: Overlapping spike peptides of SARS-CoV-2, HCoV-NL63, HCoV-OC43 and HCoV-229E were used, and cells were stimulated with them. Study results and limitations: A median of 86.3% of reactive clones, in convalescent patients, became evident only post-vaccination.

An Oncomine TCR Beta short-read assay was used to sequence the DNA from cultured CD4+ T cells. In this case, cultured CD4+ T cells provided the extracted genomic DNA. TCRdb redid the calling of the PCR reads with MiXCR, one entry per CDR3 protein. The data show 8,400 or so distinct CDR3 sequences, roughly 73% seen once. Documented treatment: approximately 11-day PBMC culture with coronavirus spike peptide pools or control peptides (ViraFEST assay). Under the ViraFEST approach, antigen-specific T cells were expanded with peptide pools and TCRs subsequently sequenced. As for this clonotype: Its antigen remains unidentified. One end of the junction does not line up with germline, which may come from a read error.

CDR1 is SSHAT, CDR2 FNYEAQ, per germline (reference sequence). CDR3 length: 16 residues. V is TRBV7-7 and J is TRBJ1-2; TRBD1 matches at 8 bases. Sequenced material: CD4+ T cells from blood, cultured in vitro. This TCR came from a human donor who had recovered from COVID-19. CDR3 sequence (DNA): TGTGCTAGCAGCAACCTTGACAGGGGTCACTTCTATGGCTACACCTTC. Translation gives CASSNLDRGHFYGYTF.